This TCR beta chain was observed in a study of blood T cell repertoires in COVID-19. Germline V gene lookup returns CDR1 SEHNR and CDR2 FQNEAQ (reference sequence). Unmatched junction bases numbered 4, after V lost 8 bases and J lost 0 bases. The CDR3 totals 17 residues. Measured with immunoSEQ multiplex PCR; TCRdb has only the in-frame clones, and not every one. Of 70,000 or so clones listed, about 91% are singletons. The chain uses TRBV7-9 and TRBJ2-1; TRBD2 agrees at 16 bases. This sequence originates from a woman aged 45-65 years with acute or convalescent COVID-19. The sample taken for sequencing was peripheral blood. The CDR3 protein is CASAGLAGGNSYNEQFF. As DNA, the CDR3 is TGTGCCAGCGCGGGACTAGCGGGAGGGAACTCCTACAATGAGCAGTTCTTC.